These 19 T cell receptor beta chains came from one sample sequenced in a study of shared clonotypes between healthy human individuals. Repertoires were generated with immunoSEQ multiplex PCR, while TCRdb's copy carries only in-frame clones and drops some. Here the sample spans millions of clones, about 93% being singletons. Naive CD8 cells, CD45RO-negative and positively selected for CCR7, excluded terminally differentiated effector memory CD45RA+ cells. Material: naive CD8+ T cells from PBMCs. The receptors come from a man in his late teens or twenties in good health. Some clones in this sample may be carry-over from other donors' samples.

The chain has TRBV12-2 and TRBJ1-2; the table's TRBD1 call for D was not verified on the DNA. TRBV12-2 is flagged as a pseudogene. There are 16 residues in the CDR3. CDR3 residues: CASRLAPVPQGRGYTF. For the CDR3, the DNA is TGTGCAAGTCGCCTAGCCCCCGTCCCACAGGGTCGTGGCTACACCTTC.

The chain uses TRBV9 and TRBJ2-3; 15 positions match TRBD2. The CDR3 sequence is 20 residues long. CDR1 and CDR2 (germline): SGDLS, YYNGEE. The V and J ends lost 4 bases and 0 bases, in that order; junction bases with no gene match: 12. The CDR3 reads CASSPTSAGLAGGSTDTQYF. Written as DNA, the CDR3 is TGTGCCAGCAGCCCTACATCGGCGGGACTAGCGGGGGGAAGCACAGATACGCAGTATTTT.

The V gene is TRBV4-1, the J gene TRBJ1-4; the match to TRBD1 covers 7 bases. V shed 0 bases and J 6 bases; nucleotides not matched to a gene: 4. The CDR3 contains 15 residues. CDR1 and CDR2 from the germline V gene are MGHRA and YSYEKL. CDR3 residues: CASSQETGWDEKLFF. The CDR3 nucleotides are TGCGCCAGCAGCCAAGAGACAGGGTGGGATGAAAAACTGTTTTTT.

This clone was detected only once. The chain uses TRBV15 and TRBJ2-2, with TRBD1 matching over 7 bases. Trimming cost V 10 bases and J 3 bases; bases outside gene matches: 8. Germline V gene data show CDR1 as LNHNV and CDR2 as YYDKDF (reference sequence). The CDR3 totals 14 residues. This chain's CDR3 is CARNRDSHTGELFF. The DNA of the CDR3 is TGTGCCAGAAACCGGGACAGTCACACCGGGGAGCTGTTTTTT. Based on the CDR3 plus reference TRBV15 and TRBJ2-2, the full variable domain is DAMVIQNPRYQVTQFGKPVTLSCSQTLNHNVMYWYQQKSSQAPKLLFHYYDKDFNNEADTPDNFQSRRPNTSFCFLDIRSPGLGDTAMYLCARNRDSHTGELFFGEGSRLTVL.

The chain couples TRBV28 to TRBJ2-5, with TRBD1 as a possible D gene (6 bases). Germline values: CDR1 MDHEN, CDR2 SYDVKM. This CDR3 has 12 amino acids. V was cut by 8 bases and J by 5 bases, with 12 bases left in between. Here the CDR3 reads CASANRGETQYF. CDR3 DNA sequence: TGTGCCAGCGCCAATAGGGGGGAGACCCAGTACTTC.

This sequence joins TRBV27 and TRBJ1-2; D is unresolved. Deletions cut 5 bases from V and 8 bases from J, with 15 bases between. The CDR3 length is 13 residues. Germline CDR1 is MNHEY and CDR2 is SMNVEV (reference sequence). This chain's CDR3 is CASSADLLSGYTF. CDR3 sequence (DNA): TGTGCCAGCAGTGCCGACCTACTGTCCGGCTACACCTTC.

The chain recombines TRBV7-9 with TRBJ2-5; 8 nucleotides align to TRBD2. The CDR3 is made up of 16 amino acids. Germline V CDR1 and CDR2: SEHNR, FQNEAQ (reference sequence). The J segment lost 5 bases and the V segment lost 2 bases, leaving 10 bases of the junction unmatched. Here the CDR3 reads CASSLTSGHPFETQYF. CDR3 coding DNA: TGTGCCAGCAGCTTAACTAGCGGACACCCATTCGAGACCCAGTACTTC.

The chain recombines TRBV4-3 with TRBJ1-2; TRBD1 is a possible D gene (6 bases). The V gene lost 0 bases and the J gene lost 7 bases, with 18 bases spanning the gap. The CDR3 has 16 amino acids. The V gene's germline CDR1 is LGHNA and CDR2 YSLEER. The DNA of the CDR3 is TGCGCCAGCAGCCAAGACACCGTTCGGCAGGGGAGTGGCTACACCTTC. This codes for CASSQDTVRQGSGYTF.

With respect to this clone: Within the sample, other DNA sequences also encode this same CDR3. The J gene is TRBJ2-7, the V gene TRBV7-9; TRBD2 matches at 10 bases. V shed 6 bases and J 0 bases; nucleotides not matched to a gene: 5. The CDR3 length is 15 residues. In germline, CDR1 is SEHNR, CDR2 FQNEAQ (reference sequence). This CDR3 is CASSSPSGSSYEQYF. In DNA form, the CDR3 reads TGTGCCAGCAGTTCCCCTAGCGGGAGCTCCTACGAGCAGTACTTC.

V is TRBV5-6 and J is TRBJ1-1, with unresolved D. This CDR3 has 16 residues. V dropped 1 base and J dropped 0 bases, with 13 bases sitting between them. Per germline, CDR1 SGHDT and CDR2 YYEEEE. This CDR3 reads CASSLLPGGLNTEAFF. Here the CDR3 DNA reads TGTGCCAGCAGCTTGCTGCCGGGAGGGCTGAACACTGAAGCTTTCTTT.

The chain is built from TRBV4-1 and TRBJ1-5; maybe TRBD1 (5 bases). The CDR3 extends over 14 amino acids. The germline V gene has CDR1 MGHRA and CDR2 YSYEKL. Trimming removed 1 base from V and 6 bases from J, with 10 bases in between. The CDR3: CASSQVRGLQPQHF. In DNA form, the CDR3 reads TGCGCCAGCAGCCAAGTAAGGGGCCTTCAGCCCCAGCATTTT.

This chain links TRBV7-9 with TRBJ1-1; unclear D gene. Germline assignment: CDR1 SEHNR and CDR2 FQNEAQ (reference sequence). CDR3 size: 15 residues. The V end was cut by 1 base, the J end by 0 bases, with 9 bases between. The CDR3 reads CASSLGELMNTEAFF. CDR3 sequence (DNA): TGTGCCAGCAGCTTAGGGGAGCTTATGAACACTGAAGCTTTCTTT.

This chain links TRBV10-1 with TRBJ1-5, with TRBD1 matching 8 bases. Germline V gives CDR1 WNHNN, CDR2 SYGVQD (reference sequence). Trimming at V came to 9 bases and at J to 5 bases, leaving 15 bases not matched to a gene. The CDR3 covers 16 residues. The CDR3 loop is CASPRQGLGRDQPQHF. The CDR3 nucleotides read TGCGCCAGTCCCCGACAGGGGCTAGGACGTGATCAGCCCCAGCATTTT.

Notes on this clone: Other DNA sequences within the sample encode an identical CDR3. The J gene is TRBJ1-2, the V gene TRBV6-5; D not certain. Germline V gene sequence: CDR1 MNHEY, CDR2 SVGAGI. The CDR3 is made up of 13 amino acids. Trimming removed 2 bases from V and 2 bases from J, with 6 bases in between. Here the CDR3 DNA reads TGTGCCAGCAGTTACGGTAGAAACTATGGCTACACCTTC. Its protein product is CASSYGRNYGYTF.

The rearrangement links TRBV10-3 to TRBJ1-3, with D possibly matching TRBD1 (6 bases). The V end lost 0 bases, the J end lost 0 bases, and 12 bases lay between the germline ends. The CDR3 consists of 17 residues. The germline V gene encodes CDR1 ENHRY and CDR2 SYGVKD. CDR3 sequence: CAISESRTVTSGNTIYF. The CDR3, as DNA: TGTGCCATCAGTGAGTCGCGGACAGTCACCTCTGGAAACACCATATATTTT.

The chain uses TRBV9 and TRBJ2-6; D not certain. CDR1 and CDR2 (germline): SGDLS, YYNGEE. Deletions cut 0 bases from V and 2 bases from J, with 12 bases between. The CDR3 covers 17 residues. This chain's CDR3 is CASSVATHGPGANVLTF. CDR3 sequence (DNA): TGTGCCAGCAGCGTAGCCACCCATGGGCCTGGGGCCAACGTCCTGACTTTC.

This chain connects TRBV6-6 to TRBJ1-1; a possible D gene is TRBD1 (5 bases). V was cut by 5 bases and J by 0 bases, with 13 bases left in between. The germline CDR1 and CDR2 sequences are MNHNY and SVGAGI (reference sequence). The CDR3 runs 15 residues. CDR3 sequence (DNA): TGTGCCAGCAGTGACCGGGGGTATTTGAACACTGAAGCTTTCTTT. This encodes CASSDRGYLNTEAFF.

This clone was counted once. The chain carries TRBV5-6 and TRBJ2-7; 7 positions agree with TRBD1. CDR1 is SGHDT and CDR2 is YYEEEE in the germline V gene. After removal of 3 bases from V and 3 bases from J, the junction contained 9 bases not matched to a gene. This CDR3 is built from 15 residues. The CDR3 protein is CASSSWQDRLYEQYF. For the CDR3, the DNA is TGTGCCAGCAGCTCCTGGCAGGACAGGCTCTACGAGCAGTACTTC.

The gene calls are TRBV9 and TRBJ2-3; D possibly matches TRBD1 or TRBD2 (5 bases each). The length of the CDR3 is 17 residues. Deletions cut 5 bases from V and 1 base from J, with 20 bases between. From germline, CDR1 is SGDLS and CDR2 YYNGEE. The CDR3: CASSLSGTSWGTDTQYF. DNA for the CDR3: TGTGCCAGCAGTCTTTCAGGGACCTCCTGGGGCACAGATACGCAGTATTTT.